This TCR beta chain originates from a study of cytomegalovirus exposure and HLA in healthy donors. Findings and limits, study-wide: Analysis was performed later, and it showed HLA-associated TCR beta chains to be more clonally expanded than equally common others. Immune exposure data for these donors was limited to CMV serostatus.

This clone is a singleton in its sample. Its specificity is not known. The primer mix had 60 Vbeta and 13 Jbeta primers. Generated by immunoSEQ multiplex PCR, the TCRdb table keeps only in-frame clones and is missing some. The profile shows about 170,000 clones, 73% of them singletons. The clonotype was recovered from a woman aged 18-35 years in good health and CMV-seropositive. Sequencing was carried out using PBMCs.

The CDR3 DNA is TGTGCCAGTACCTTGACAGGGACCGAATACAATGAGCAGTTCTTC. This translates into CASTLTGTEYNEQFF. The chain employs TRBV19 and TRBJ2-1; 7 positions match TRBD1. J lost 4 bases, V lost 7 bases, and 10 bases had no gene match. Germline V gives CDR1 LNHDA, CDR2 SQIVND (reference sequence). This CDR3 is built from 15 residues.